Listed below are T cell receptor beta chains from one sample, sequenced in a study of OX40 agonist ivuxolimab in advanced cancers. Sequenced by immunoSEQ multiplex PCR; TCRdb stores in-frame clones only, minus some. The sample holds approximately 46,000 clones, more than 70% seen once. The sequences come from CD4+ or CD8+ T cells sorted from blood, collected in a trial of the OX40 agonist ivuxolimab. The origin of the receptors is an adult with an advanced solid tumor such as melanoma, head and neck, liver or kidney cancer. Both conserved end residues are part of each CDR3. The D gene is left open where the match is weak. The size of a clone is reported for some rows only, either as once, few or many, or as a class for expanded clones.

>.|TRBV30|TRBD2|TRBJ2-7
CAWSGMGLAEIDNEQYF
TGTGCCTGGAGTGGGATGGGACTAGCGGAAATTGACAACGAGCAGTACTTC
>few|TRBV7-3|TRBD2|TRBJ2-1
CASSLRTSGRASYNEQFF
TGTGCCAGCAGCTTAAGGACTAGCGGGAGGGCCTCCTACAATGAGCAGTTCTTC
>.|TRBV6-1|TRBD1|TRBJ1-5
CASTGTGGYQPQHF
TGTGCCAGCACAGGGACAGGGGGATATCAGCCCCAGCATTTT
>.|TRBV13|.|TRBJ2-5
CASSPRLGETQYF
TGTGCCAGCAGCCCCCGACTAGGAGAGACCCAGTACTTC
>few|TRBV11-2|TRBD2|TRBJ2-7
CASSALAGNYEQYF
TGTGCCAGCAGCGCACTAGCGGGCAACTACGAGCAGTACTTC
>.|TRBV27|TRBD1|TRBJ1-1
CASSYNSGTGWQVTEAFF
TGTGCCAGCAGTTATAACTCCGGGACAGGGTGGCAAGTCACTGAAGCTTTCTTT
>few|TRBV27|TRBD1|TRBJ2-7
CASSLTGAGGSPYEQYF
TGTGCCAGCAGCCTAACAGGGGCCGGTGGGTCACCCTACGAGCAGTACTTC
>few|TRBV30|.|TRBJ1-2
CAWSVQGGFVNTF
TGTGCCTGGAGTGTACAGGGTGGTTTTGTCAACACCTTC
>few|TRBV30|TRBD2|TRBJ2-3
CAWGRDGAGGTQYF
TGTGCCTGGGGCCGGGACGGTGCGGGAGGCACGCAGTATTTT
>.|TRBV5-1|TRBD2|TRBJ2-6
CASSRLAGAHSGANVLTF
TGCGCCAGCAGCAGGCTAGCGGGAGCTCATTCTGGGGCCAACGTCCTGACTTTC
>.|TRBV6-5|TRBD1|TRBJ2-2
CASSRTGGTGELFF
TGTGCCAGCAGTCGGACAGGCGGCACCGGGGAGCTGTTTTTT
>.|TRBV2|.|TRBJ1-5
CASSWSYSNQPQHF
TGTGCCAGCAGCTGGAGCTATAGCAATCAGCCCCAGCATTTT
>.|TRBV2|.|TRBJ1-1
CASRWGVNTEAFF
TGTGCCAGCAGATGGGGGGTGAACACTGAAGCTTTCTTT
>.|TRBV6-1|TRBD1|TRBJ1-1
CASSKGQAQVEAFF
TGTGCCAGCAGTAAGGGACAGGCTCAGGTTGAAGCTTTCTTT
>.|TRBV5-6|.|TRBJ1-1
CASSLSRQRRTAFTEAFF
TGTGCCAGCAGCTTGTCGAGACAGAGACGAACGGCGTTCACTGAAGCTTTCTTT
>.|TRBV6-1|TRBD2|TRBJ2-7
CASRTGTSGDYEQYF
TGTGCCAGCAGGACCGGGACTAGCGGAGACTACGAGCAGTACTTC
>.|TRBV27|.|TRBJ1-2
CASRGGTYGYTF
TGTGCCAGCAGGGGGGGTACCTATGGCTACACCTTC
>.|TRBV7-9|.|TRBJ2-5
CASSLALGDGETQYF
TGTGCCAGCAGCTTAGCGTTGGGGGACGGCGAGACCCAGTACTTC
>.|TRBV11-2|.|TRBJ2-5
CASSLGNGQETQYF
TGTGCCAGCAGCTTGGGGAACGGCCAAGAGACCCAGTACTTC
>.|TRBV6-6|.|TRBJ2-7
CASSKRGRIAYEQYF
TGTGCCAGCAGCAAGAGGGGACGTATCGCCTACGAGCAGTACTTC
>few|TRBV5-1|.|TRBJ2-2
CASSSTSGGPIGELFF
TGCGCCAGCAGCTCCACCTCTGGAGGGCCGATCGGGGAGCTGTTTTTT
>.|TRBV15|TRBD1|TRBJ1-6
CATSRWDRPNSPLHF
TGTGCCACCAGCCGCTGGGACAGACCCAATTCACCCCTCCACTTT
>.|TRBV29-1|.|TRBJ1-2
CSVVGGGYGYTF
TGCAGCGTTGTTGGGGGAGGCTATGGCTACACCTTC
>once|TRBV7-6|.|TRBJ2-2
CASSLRTATNTGELFF
TGTGCCAGCAGCTTACGGACAGCTACTAACACCGGGGAGCTGTTTTTT
>.|TRBV7-3|TRBD1|TRBJ1-2
CAISTGSNYGYTF
TGTGCCATCTCGACAGGGAGCAACTATGGCTACACCTTC
>.|TRBV14|.|TRBJ2-3
CASSQVGATDTQYF
TGTGCCAGCAGCCAAGTCGGGGCGACAGATACGCAGTATTTT
>few|TRBV19|.|TRBJ2-7
CASSIGTGGEQYF
TGTGCCAGTAGTATAGGGACCGGGGGCGAGCAGTACTTC
>.|TRBV18|TRBD1|TRBJ1-1
CASSRQGGADTEAFF
TGTGCCAGCTCACGGCAAGGGGGCGCGGACACTGAAGCTTTCTTT
>.|TRBV7-9|.|TRBJ2-1
CASSPLEYGEQFF
TGTGCCAGCAGCCCCCTAGAGTACGGTGAGCAGTTCTTC
>.|TRBV13|TRBD1|TRBJ1-1
CASSPRTGDLLGLNTEAFF
TGTGCCAGCAGCCCCAGGACAGGGGACTTATTAGGGCTGAACACTGAAGCTTTCTTT
>.|TRBV4-1|.|TRBJ1-4
CASSQDPRGAQNEKLFF
TGCGCCAGCAGCCAAGATCCGAGAGGGGCGCAGAATGAAAAACTGTTTTTT
>.|TRBV29-1|.|TRBJ1-2
CSVEGPIGREHGGYTF
TGCAGCGTTGAAGGGCCAATAGGACGGGAACATGGGGGCTACACCTTC
>.|TRBV4-1|.|TRBJ2-2
CAGSQGLGGSAPGELFF
TGCGCCGGCAGCCAAGGATTGGGCGGCTCCGCTCCCGGGGAGCTGTTTTTT
>.|TRBV9|.|TRBJ1-2
CASSVDFGESRGYTF
TGTGCCAGCAGCGTAGATTTTGGGGAGTCGAGGGGCTACACCTTC
>few|TRBV28|TRBD1|TRBJ2-2
CASSYPLRQGIAGELFF
TGTGCCAGCAGTTACCCTCTCAGACAGGGGATAGCCGGGGAGCTGTTTTTT
>.|TRBV7-3|TRBD2|TRBJ2-7
CASSWAAGANEQYF
TGTGCCAGCAGCTGGGCAGCGGGAGCCAACGAGCAGTACTTC
>.|TRBV10-3|.|TRBJ1-5
CAISESGQSNQPQHF
TGTGCCATCAGTGAGTCGGGTCAGAGCAATCAGCCCCAGCATTTT
>few|TRBV6-1|.|TRBJ1-5
CASSDGSSNQPQHF
TGTGCCAGCAGTGACGGGTCTAGCAATCAGCCCCAGCATTTT
>.|TRBV28|TRBD2|TRBJ2-5
CASSPSGIEDPTQYF
TGTGCCAGCAGCCCCAGCGGGATTGAGGACCCGACCCAGTACTTC
>.|TRBV6-1|TRBD1|TRBJ1-5
CASSEAGGGSQPQHF
TGTGCCAGCAGTGAAGCAGGAGGGGGCTCCCAGCCCCAGCATTTT